This T cell receptor beta chain was profiled in a study of TIL therapy for anti-PD-1-resistant metastatic lung cancer. Background on the study: Half of patients were current or former smokers.

The immunoSEQ assay was v3. The method was immunoSEQ multiplex PCR; TCRdb's version includes in-frame clones alone and lacks a portion of them. The table has approximately 95,000 clones, approximately 65% seen once. As for time point: pre-treatment sample, taken before nivolumab and TIL therapy. Most excised metastases sampled were pleural nodules or supraclavicular lymph nodes. The germline CDR1 and CDR2 sequences are ENHRY and SYGVKD. V was cut by 1 base and J by 2 bases, with 9 bases left in between. There are 14 residues in the CDR3. The specimen was tumor tissue, collected at baseline. This rearrangement joins TRBV10-3 to TRBJ2-7; no firm D call. The receptor comes from a person between 30 and 80 years old with non-small cell lung cancer. CDR3 sequence: CAISEYEVPYEQYF. CDR3 bases: TGTGCCATCAGTGAGTACGAGGTGCCCTACGAGCAGTACTTC.